This TCR beta chain was identified during a study of blood T cell repertoires in COVID-19. Overall study: The United States, Italy and Spain were the sources of the acute and convalescent COVID-19 samples.

As originally analysed: Estimation of nucleated cell counts was performed using reference gene primer amplification. TCRdb keeps only in-frame clones here, not all; method: immunoSEQ multiplex PCR. The DNA was the basis for D and trimming; V, J and clone size are from that table. The sample contains about 310,000 clones, roughly 87% of which appear only once. The V gene's germline CDR1 is SGHAT and CDR2 FQDESV (reference sequence). The V gene end was trimmed by 4 bases and the J gene end by 6 bases; junction bases not matched to a gene: 6. CDR3 size: 15 residues. This TCR was recovered from a man over 45 with active or convalescent COVID-19. The chain has TRBV11-1 and TRBJ2-7; 13 nucleotides agree with TRBD2. Sequenced input: peripheral blood. The CDR3 region has the DNA TGTGCCAGCAGCTCACTAGCGGGAGGGCCGTCCGAGCAGTACTTC. This gives the protein CASSSLAGGPSEQYF.